Here is one T cell receptor beta chain with its context. Its matching antigen is unknown. One end of the junction does not line up with germline, which may come from a read error. Using its own MiXCR run on the reads, TCRdb lists one record per CDR3 protein. This repertoire shows fewer than 200,000 distinct CDR3 sequences, 13% to 15% found once; its top ten account for more than 20%. This specimen comes from a study of T cell repertoires in cytomegalovirus infection. For the study at large: Public TCR beta signatures indicated both CMV infection and matching HLA type. General study points: Dominating the ex vivo response were TCR beta clonotypes that were CMV-specific and HLA-C-restricted.

Per the germline V gene, CDR1 is MDHEN and CDR2 is SYDVKM. The CDR3 is 12 residues long. Sequencing used PBMCs. V usage is TRBV28 and J usage is TRBJ1-5; D unresolved. This clonotype was sampled from a human donor in good health (CMV status not recorded). Some clones in this sample may be carry-over from other donors' samples. This CDR3 reads CTSSLPNQPQHF. The CDR3 nucleotides read TGTACCAGCAGTTTACCGAATCAGCCCCAGCATTTT. The variable domain in full, with the rest retrieved from reference TRBV28 and TRBJ1-5, is DVKVTQSSRYLVKRTGEKVFLECVQDMDHENMFWYRQDPGLGLRLIYFSYDVKMKEKGDIPEGYSVSREKKERFSLILESASTNQTSMYLCTSSLPNQPQHFGDGTRLSIL.